Listed here are 30 T cell receptor beta chains from one sample, sequenced in a study of blood T cell repertoires in COVID-19. Produced via immunoSEQ multiplex PCR; TCRdb's table is partial and in-frame only. The sample yields 120,000 or so clones, approximately 90% seen once. The sequenced sample was peripheral blood. These receptors all come from a man aged 45-65 years with acute or convalescent COVID-19.

V gene TRBV19 combines with J gene TRBJ2-2; 12 bases are a match to TRBD2. With 5 bases clipped from V and 4 bases from J, the junction kept 5 bases outside the gene matches. From germline, CDR1 is LNHDA and CDR2 SQIVND (reference sequence). The CDR3 loop spans 16 amino acids. The CDR3 reads CASSLTSGSLTGELFF. In nucleotides, the CDR3 is TGTGCCAGTAGTCTGACTAGCGGGAGTCTCACCGGGGAGCTGTTTTTT.

The V gene is TRBV10-1, the J gene TRBJ1-1; D is uncertain. CDR1 is WNHNN and CDR2 is SYGVQD in the germline V gene (reference sequence). The V gene lost 5 bases and the J gene lost 5 bases, with 15 bases spanning the gap. The CDR3 consists of 14 residues. This chain's CDR3 is CASSTLVGATEAFF. CDR3 sequence (DNA): TGCGCCAGCAGTACCCTCGTGGGAGCAACTGAAGCTTTCTTT.

The V and J genes are TRBV10-3 and TRBJ2-3; 13 bases match TRBD2. The CDR3 spans 16 residues. In germline, CDR1 is ENHRY, CDR2 SYGVKD. Trimming took 6 bases from V and 4 from J; bases not matched to a gene: 7. This CDR3 reads CAIREGLAGEADTQYF. DNA for the CDR3: TGTGCCATCAGAGAAGGACTAGCGGGAGAGGCAGATACGCAGTATTTT.

The CDR3 loop reads CASSSSWALASYEQYF. The CDR3 DNA reads TGTGCCAGCAGCTCGAGTTGGGCATTGGCCTCCTACGAGCAGTACTTC. This sequence joins TRBV7-2 and TRBJ2-7, with D hard to call. The V end was cut by 4 bases, the J end by 0 bases, with 16 bases between. This CDR3 contains 16 residues. The germline CDR1 and CDR2 sequences are SGHTA and FQGNSA.

The V and J genes are TRBV19 and TRBJ2-1; a weak D match, TRBD2 (6 bases). Germline CDR1 reads LNHDA; CDR2 reads SQIVND (reference sequence). Trimming removed 3 bases from V and 5 bases from J, with 11 bases in between. This CDR3 is 14 amino acids long. In DNA, the CDR3 is TGTGCCAGTAGTATCGGGGGTTGGAACAATGAGCAGTTCTTC. Protein: CASSIGGWNNEQFF.

The chain links TRBV10-3 to TRBJ2-7, with 8 bases lining up with TRBD2. J lost 0 bases, V lost 7 bases, and 5 bases had no gene match. Germline CDR1 is ENHRY and CDR2 is SYGVKD. This CDR3 spans 14 amino acids. The CDR3 nucleotides read TGTGCCATCAATACCGGGACTAGCTCCTACGAGCAGTACTTC. This translates into CAINTGTSSYEQYF.

This rearrangement joins TRBV19 to TRBJ1-1, with TRBD1 matching over 8 bases. Trimming at V came to 3 bases and at J to 1 base, leaving 4 bases not matched to a gene. This CDR3 has 15 amino acids. Germline lookup yields CDR1 LNHDA and CDR2 SQIVND (reference sequence). CDR3 DNA sequence: TGTGCCAGTAGTATTGACAGGGGCGAGAACACTGAAGCTTTCTTT. It codes for CASSIDRGENTEAFF.

The V call is TRBV11-2, the J call TRBJ1-2; D remains ambiguous. Germline V lookup: CDR1 SGHAT, CDR2 FQNNGV. The CDR3 sequence is 13 residues long. Between the trimmed V and J ends, which lost 1 base and 3 bases, there was a span of 6 bases. The CDR3 coding sequence is TGTGCCAGCAGCTTAGGAGGATACTATGGCTACACCTTC. This translates into CASSLGGYYGYTF.

The J gene is TRBJ2-2, the V gene TRBV10-3, with D tentatively TRBD1 (5 bases). The CDR3 sequence is 14 residues long. CDR1 and CDR2 from the germline V gene are ENHRY and SYGVKD. Trimming took off 4 bases at V and 4 bases at J, with 10 bases between the two ends. CDR3 sequence (DNA): TGTGCCATCAGTGGGACAACTGGCACCGGGGAGCTGTTTTTT. This encodes CAISGTTGTGELFF.

The CDR3 loop is CASSLEQGAWDIQYF. As DNA, the CDR3 is TGTGCCAGCAGCTTAGAACAGGGGGCCTGGGACATTCAGTACTTC. The chain joins TRBV7-8 to TRBJ2-4; 9 bases align to TRBD1. CDR1 is SGHVS and CDR2 is FQNEAQ in the germline V gene. CDR3 length: 15 residues. V was clipped by 1 base and J by 8 bases; unmatched bases: 6.

The J gene is TRBJ2-3, the V gene TRBV5-1; 12 nucleotides line up with TRBD2. Germline V gene sequence: CDR1 SGHRS, CDR2 YFSETQ. The CDR3 contains 16 residues. V trimming: 3 bases; J trimming: 3 bases; junction bases outside the gene matches: 5. The CDR3 DNA sequence: TGCGCCAGCAGCTCAAAACTAGCGGGAGGAACAGATACGCAGTATTTT. The encoded protein is CASSSKLAGGTDTQYF.

The V and J genes are TRBV15 and TRBJ2-1, with 7 bases matching TRBD1. The CDR3 is 15 amino acids. In germline, CDR1 is LNHNV, CDR2 YYDKDF (reference sequence). The V and J ends lost 6 bases and 4 bases, in that order; junction bases with no gene match: 9. CDR3 nucleotide sequence: TGTGCCACCAGTGCTACCGGGACAGCTTACAATGAGCAGTTCTTC. Translation: CATSATGTAYNEQFF.

The V gene is TRBV7-9, the J gene TRBJ2-7, with 8 bases aligning to TRBD1. V trimming: 4 bases; J trimming: 2 bases; junction bases outside the gene matches: 7. The CDR3 covers 15 residues. Germline CDR1 SEHNR, CDR2 FQNEAQ (reference sequence). This CDR3 reads CASSSGQVGTYEQYF. In DNA, the CDR3 is TGTGCCAGCAGCTCGGGACAGGTGGGGACCTACGAGCAGTACTTC.

The rearrangement links TRBV27 to TRBJ1-5; TRBD1 agrees at 7 bases. This CDR3 is 13 amino acids long. The junction had 3 bases not matched to a gene; V was cut back by 6 bases and J by 4 bases. Germline values: CDR1 MNHEY, CDR2 SMNVEV (reference sequence). CDR3 amino acids: CASSGTVNQPQHF. The CDR3, as DNA: TGTGCCAGCAGCGGGACAGTGAATCAGCCCCAGCATTTT.

The chain has TRBV15 and TRBJ2-1; no reliable D call. CDR3 length: 15 residues. CDR1 and CDR2 from the germline V gene are LNHNV and YYDKDF (reference sequence). V shed 0 bases and J shed 9 bases, with 15 bases lying between them. The CDR3 bases are TGTGCCACCAGCAGAGATCGGATAGCCTTCGGTGAGCAGTTCTTC. Its translation: CATSRDRIAFGEQFF.

This clone has only one observation. CDR3 loop: CASSPAYRVGNEQFF. CDR3 nucleotides: TGCGCCAGCAGCCCGGCTTACAGGGTCGGCAATGAGCAGTTCTTC. The V call is TRBV5-1, the J call TRBJ2-1; D is perhaps TRBD1 (6 bases). The CDR3 sequence is 15 residues long. The V end lost 4 bases, the J end lost 6 bases, and 17 bases lay between the germline ends. The germline gives CDR1 SGHRS, CDR2 YFSETQ.

The CDR3 loop is CASSKVSVTGRANYGYTF. The CDR3 nucleotides are TGTGCCAGCAGCAAAGTATCAGTCACAGGGAGGGCCAACTATGGCTACACCTTC. This chain uses TRBV21-1 with TRBJ1-2. TRBV21-1 is flagged as a pseudogene. This CDR3 region has 18 residues.

This chain connects TRBV23-1 to TRBJ2-5; 8 bases match TRBD1. TRBV23-1 is recorded as an ORF, its role being uncertain. The V gene end was trimmed by 4 bases and the J gene end by 2 bases; junction bases not matched to a gene: 15. The CDR3 totals 18 residues. The CDR3 loop is CASSLTTGSRQGQETQYF. The CDR3 bases are TGCGCCAGCAGTCTGACTACGGGCTCAAGACAGGGGCAAGAGACCCAGTACTTC.

V and J are TRBV4-2 and TRBJ1-2, with TRBD1 matching 9 bases. The length of the CDR3 is 16 residues. The germline CDR1 and CDR2 sequences are LGHNA and YNFKEQ. J gave up 4 bases and V 1 base, and 7 bases lay outside the gene matches. For the CDR3, the DNA is TGTGCCAGCAGCCAAGTGGGACAGGGAGATGTCTATGGCTACACCTTC. It codes for CASSQVGQGDVYGYTF.

This clone was counted once. The V and J genes are TRBV18 and TRBJ1-5; tentatively, D is TRBD1 (5 bases). The germline V gene has CDR1 KGHSH and CDR2 LQKENI. The CDR3 runs 16 residues. With 4 bases removed from V and 3 bases from J, the gap between germline ends came to 16 bases. The CDR3 spells CASSRGSGGTNQPQHF. CDR3 in DNA: TGTGCCAGCTCACGGGGGTCGGGGGGTACCAATCAGCCCCAGCATTTT.

This clone was seen once. The chain carries TRBV5-6 and TRBJ2-5, with a tentative D call TRBD1 (6 bases). Germline CDR1 and CDR2: SGHDT and YYEEEE. The CDR3 length is 13 residues. V lost 1 base and J lost 3, with 7 bases in between. The CDR3 loop is CASSLPGEETQYF. CDR3 DNA sequence: TGTGCCAGCAGCTTGCCAGGGGAAGAGACCCAGTACTTC.

This chain connects TRBV5-4 to TRBJ2-1, with TRBD1 matching 7 bases. This CDR3 has 14 residues. J gave up 6 bases and V 3 bases, and 6 bases lay outside the gene matches. Germline-derived CDR1 and CDR2 are SGHNT and YYREEE (reference sequence). In DNA, the CDR3 is TGTGCCAGCAGCTACCAGGGGGAGATCAATGAGCAGTTCTTC. It encodes CASSYQGEINEQFF.

The genes are TRBV24-1 and TRBJ2-5; TRBD2 is a possible D gene (6 bases). The V end was cut by 2 bases, the J end by 7 bases, with 13 bases between. The CDR3 is 14 amino acids. The germline V gene has CDR1 KGHDR and CDR2 SFDVKD. CDR3 protein: CATSDSGETVTQYF. The CDR3 coding sequence is TGTGCCACCAGTGATTCGGGGGAGACGGTGACCCAGTACTTC.

This chain connects TRBV25-1 to TRBJ1-5; D possibly corresponds to TRBD1 (6 bases). Germline CDR1 reads MGHDK; CDR2 reads SYGVNS. Trimming took off 4 bases at V and 10 bases at J, with 20 bases between the two ends. This CDR3 region has 15 residues. The CDR3 here is CASSGQEWDQSPQHF. DNA for the CDR3: TGTGCCAGCAGTGGACAGGAATGGGATCAGAGCCCCCAGCATTTT.

V and J are TRBV15 and TRBJ1-2; D might be TRBD1 (6 bases). The CDR3 is made up of 14 amino acids. V lost 4 bases and J 7 bases, leaving 16 bases between the germline ends. Germline V lookup: CDR1 LNHNV, CDR2 YYDKDF (reference sequence). CDR3 in DNA: TGTGCCACCAGCACGAGGGACACGAGGTTTGGCTACACCTTC. Encoded protein: CATSTRDTRFGYTF.

The chain carries TRBV27 and TRBJ2-2; tentative D call: TRBD1 (6 bases). Germline V gives CDR1 MNHEY, CDR2 SMNVEV (reference sequence). Deletions cut 5 bases from V and 7 bases from J, with 17 bases between. The CDR3 loop spans 15 amino acids. CDR3: CASSPNPTGFGELFF. CDR3 nucleotide sequence: TGTGCCAGCAGTCCAAACCCCACAGGGTTCGGGGAGCTGTTTTTT.

CDR3 nucleotide sequence: TGTGCCAGTAGGCCGGACGGGAATAGCAATCAGCCCCAGCATTTT. Protein product: CASRPDGNSNQPQHF. The chain combines TRBV19 with TRBJ1-5, with no clear D. Trimming removed 6 bases at V and 0 bases at J, with 12 bases between. The CDR3 extends over 15 amino acids. Germline loops: CDR1 LNHDA, CDR2 SQIVND (reference sequence).

V gene TRBV7-2 combines with J gene TRBJ2-1; D may be TRBD2 (6 bases). This CDR3 region has 16 residues. Germline loops: CDR1 SGHTA, CDR2 FQGNSA. Trimming removed 5 bases from V and 7 bases from J, with 21 bases in between. In DNA, the CDR3 is TGTGCCAGCAGCACACGACCGACGGGAGTGAGGAATGAGCAGTTCTTC. This sequence encodes CASSTRPTGVRNEQFF.

The chain links TRBV19 to TRBJ1-1, with D possibly being TRBD1 (5 bases). Germline V gene data show CDR1 as LNHDA and CDR2 as SQIVND (reference sequence). The CDR3 contains 14 residues. V lost 2 bases to trimming and J lost 7 bases, with 14 bases between them. DNA of the CDR3: TGTGCCAGTAGTATAAGCCGGGGAGGGGATGAAGCTTTCTTT. It encodes CASSISRGGDEAFF.

This chain joins TRBV21-1 and TRBJ2-1; the table's D call TRBD2 went unverified against the DNA. TRBV21-1 is labeled a pseudogene. The CDR3 loop spans 16 amino acids. The CDR3 loop reads CASSKWAGTTRDEQFF. In DNA form, the CDR3 reads TGTGCCAGCAGCAAATGGGCGGGGACGACTAGAGATGAGCAGTTCTTC.